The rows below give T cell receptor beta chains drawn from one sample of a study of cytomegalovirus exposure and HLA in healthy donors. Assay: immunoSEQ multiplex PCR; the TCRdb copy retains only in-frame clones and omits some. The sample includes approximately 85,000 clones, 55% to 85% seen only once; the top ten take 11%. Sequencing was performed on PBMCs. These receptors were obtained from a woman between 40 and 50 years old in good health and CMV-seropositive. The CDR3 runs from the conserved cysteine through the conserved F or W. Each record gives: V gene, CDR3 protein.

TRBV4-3	CASSQDMMQGVRGYTF
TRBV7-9	CSSSLSQISGNTIYF
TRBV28	CASSPPGTGGPGVSGQETQYF
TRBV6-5	CASRAGEATANEQFF
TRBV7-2	CASTGTGANYGYTF
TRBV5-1	CASSRSHLTGLTEAFF
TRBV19	CASRPAGNTGELFF
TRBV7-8	CASRSPGNTEAFF
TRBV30	CAWSVRDRTDTQYF
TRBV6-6	CASSPSGTGGINEQFF
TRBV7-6	CASSPFGGSYQPQHF
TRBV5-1	CASGQGTFSNSPLHF
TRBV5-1	CASSPRPGGNTEAFF
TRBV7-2	CASSSLNQPQHF
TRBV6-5	CASRETMNTEAFF
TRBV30	CAWRAGGPGELFF
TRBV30	CAWSRKNIQYF
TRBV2	CASGGSSYNEQFF
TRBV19	CASSILAGGSDEQFF
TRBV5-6	CASSWASTAGELFF
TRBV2	CASRTGQETQYF
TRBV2	CASRREDAEQYF
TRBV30	CAWSVAGTAYNEKLFF
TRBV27	CASSRTSGSTGANVLTF
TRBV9	CASSIRTGGITEAFF
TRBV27	CATGDRARQFF
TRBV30	CAWSERETGLSTGELFF
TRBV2	CASSEGLGAVNTEAFF
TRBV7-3	CASSLSRGNTEAFF
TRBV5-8	CASSLAPSKNSYEQYF
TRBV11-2	CASSRETSGDEQYF
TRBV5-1	CASSFVAGGGEQYF
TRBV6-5	CASRHSAANTEAFF
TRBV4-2	CASSQDLILYQGASGYTF
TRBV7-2	CASSFQGDTGELFF
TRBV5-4	CASTEESPCGYTF
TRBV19	CASSILVSGGSHEQFF
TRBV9	CASSVGHRADGYTF
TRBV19	CASSGQGQADTQYF
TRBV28	CASSSNRGRLDEQYF
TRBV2	CASSFWGQGSEKLFF
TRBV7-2	CASSPTADSLYGYTF
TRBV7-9	CASSFEGGSEQYF
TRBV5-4	CASSLSQGGNTIYF
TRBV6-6	CASSYRGYDQYF
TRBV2	CASSGGSSYEQYF
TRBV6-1	CASSKQGTGPQHF
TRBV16	CASSQTGQVTPNQPQHF
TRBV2	CASSEAAAGNSYEQYF
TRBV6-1	CASSAALGRGNTIYF
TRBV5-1	CASSLDPSTVNTEAFF
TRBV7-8	CASSLDRLAGGRSKFF
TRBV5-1	CASSLEGAGYNEQFF
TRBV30	CAWGPGTSGPQETQYF